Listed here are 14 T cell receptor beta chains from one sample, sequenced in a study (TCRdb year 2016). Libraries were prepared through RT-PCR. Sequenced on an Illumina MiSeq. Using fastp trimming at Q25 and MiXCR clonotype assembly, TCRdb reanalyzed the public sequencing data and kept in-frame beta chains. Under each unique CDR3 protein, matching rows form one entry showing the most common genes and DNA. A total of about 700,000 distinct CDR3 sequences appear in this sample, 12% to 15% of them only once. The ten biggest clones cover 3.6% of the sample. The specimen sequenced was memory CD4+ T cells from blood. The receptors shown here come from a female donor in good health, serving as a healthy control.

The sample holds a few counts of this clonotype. In DNA, the CDR3 is TGTGCCAGCAGTCCATTACAGAGCTCCTACGAGCAGTACTTC. Translated: CASSPLQSSYEQYF. The chain combines TRBV6-7 with TRBJ2-7; no clear D gene. TRBV6-7 is placed among ORFs of uncertain function. This CDR3 contains 14 residues. With 5 bases removed from V and 0 bases from J, the gap between germline ends came to 11 bases.

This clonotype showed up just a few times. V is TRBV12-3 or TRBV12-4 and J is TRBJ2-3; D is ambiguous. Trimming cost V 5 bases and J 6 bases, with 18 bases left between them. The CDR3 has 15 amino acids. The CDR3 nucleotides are TGTGCCAGCAGTCCCAGAACTGGACCCGGGGATACGCAGTATTTT. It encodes CASSPRTGPGDTQYF.

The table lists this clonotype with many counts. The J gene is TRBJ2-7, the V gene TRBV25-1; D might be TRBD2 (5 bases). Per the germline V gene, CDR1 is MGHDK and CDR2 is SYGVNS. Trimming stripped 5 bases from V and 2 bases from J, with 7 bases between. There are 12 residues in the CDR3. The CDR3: CASSSGTYEQYF. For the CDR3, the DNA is TGTGCCAGCAGTTCGGGAACCTACGAGCAGTACTTC.

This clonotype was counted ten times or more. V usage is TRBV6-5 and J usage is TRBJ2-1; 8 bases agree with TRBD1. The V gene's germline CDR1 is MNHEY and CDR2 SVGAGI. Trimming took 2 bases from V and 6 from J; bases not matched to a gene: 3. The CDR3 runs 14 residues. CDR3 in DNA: TGTGCCAGCAGTTACGGACAGGGTACCAATGAGCAGTTCTTC. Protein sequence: CASSYGQGTNEQFF.

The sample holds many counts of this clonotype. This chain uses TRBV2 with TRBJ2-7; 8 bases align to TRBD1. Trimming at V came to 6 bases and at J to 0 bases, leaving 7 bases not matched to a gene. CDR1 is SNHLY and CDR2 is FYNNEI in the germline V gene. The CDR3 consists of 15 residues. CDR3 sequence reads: CASSPRTGISYEQYF. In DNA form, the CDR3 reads TGTGCCAGCAGCCCCCGGACAGGGATCTCCTACGAGCAGTACTTC.

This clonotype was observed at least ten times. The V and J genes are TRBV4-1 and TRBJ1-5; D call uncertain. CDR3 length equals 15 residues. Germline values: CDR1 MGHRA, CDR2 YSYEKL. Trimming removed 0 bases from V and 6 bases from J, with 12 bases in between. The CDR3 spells CASSQDWGSGQPQHF. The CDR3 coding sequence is TGCGCCAGCAGCCAAGATTGGGGATCGGGTCAGCCCCAGCATTTT.

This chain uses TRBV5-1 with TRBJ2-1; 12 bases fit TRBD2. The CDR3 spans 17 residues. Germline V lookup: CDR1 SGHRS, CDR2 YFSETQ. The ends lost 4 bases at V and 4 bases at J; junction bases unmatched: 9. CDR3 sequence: CASSPPTGTSGYNEQFF. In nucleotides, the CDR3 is TGCGCCAGCAGCCCACCCACCGGGACTAGCGGGTACAATGAGCAGTTCTTC.

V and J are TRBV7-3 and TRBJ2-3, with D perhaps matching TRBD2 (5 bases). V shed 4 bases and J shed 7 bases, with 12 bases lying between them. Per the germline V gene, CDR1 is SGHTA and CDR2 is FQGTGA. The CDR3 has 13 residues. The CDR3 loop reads CASSYKDSNTQYF. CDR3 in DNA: TGTGCCAGCAGCTATAAGGACTCTAATACGCAGTATTTT.

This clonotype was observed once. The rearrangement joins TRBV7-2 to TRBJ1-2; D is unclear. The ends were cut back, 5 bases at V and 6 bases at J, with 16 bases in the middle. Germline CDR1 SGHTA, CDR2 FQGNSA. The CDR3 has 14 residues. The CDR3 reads CASSPGVFLNGYTF. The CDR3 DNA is TGTGCCAGCAGCCCCGGGGTGTTCCTGAATGGCTACACCTTC.

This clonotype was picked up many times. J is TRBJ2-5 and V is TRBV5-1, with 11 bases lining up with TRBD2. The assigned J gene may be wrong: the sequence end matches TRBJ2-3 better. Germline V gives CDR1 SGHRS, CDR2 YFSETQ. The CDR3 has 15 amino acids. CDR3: CASSLGLAGRETQYF. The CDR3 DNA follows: TGCGCCAGCAGCTTGGGACTAGCGGGACGCGAAACGCAGTATTTT.

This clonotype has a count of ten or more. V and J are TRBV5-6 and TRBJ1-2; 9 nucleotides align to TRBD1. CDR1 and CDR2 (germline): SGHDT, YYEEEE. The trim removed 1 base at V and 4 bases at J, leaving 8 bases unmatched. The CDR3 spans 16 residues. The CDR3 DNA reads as TGTGCCAGCAGCTTGTGGGACGGGACAGGGAGCTATGGCTACACCTTC. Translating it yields CASSLWDGTGSYGYTF.

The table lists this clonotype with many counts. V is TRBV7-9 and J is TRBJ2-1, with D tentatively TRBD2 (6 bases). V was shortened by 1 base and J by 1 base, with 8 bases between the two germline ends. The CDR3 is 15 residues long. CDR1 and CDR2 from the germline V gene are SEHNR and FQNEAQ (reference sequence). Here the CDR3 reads CASSLGDSSYNEQFF. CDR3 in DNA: TGTGCCAGCAGCTTAGGGGACTCATCCTACAATGAGCAGTTCTTC.

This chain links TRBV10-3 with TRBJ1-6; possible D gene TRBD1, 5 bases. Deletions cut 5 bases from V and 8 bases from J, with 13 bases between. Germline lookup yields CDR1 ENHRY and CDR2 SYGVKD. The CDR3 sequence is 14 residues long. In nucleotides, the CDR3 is TGTGCCATCAGTCTGACAGACATTGATTCACCCCTCCACTTT. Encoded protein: CAISLTDIDSPLHF.

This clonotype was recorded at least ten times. CDR3 coding DNA: TGTGCCAGTAGCATTCAGACGCATTCACCCCTCCACTTT. As protein: CASSIQTHSPLHF. The rearrangement links TRBV19 to TRBJ1-6, with no clear D. The germline V gene has CDR1 LNHDA and CDR2 SQIVND (reference sequence). V dropped 6 bases and J dropped 8 bases, with 11 bases sitting between them. The CDR3 consists of 13 residues.